This T cell receptor (beta chain) was found in a study of shared clonotypes between healthy human individuals. Whole-study findings and limits: At large depth, rarefaction still showed sorted-subset sequencing to be incomplete. Sequencing depth was predicted to influence how clonotypes are shared among donors.

Worth noting for this clone: The antigen remains unidentified.

Deep was the level used in running the assay. Original handling: Filtering was not the same, since immunoSEQ gave junction-only sequences without quality scores. Sequencing was performed with immunoSEQ multiplex PCR; in TCRdb, only in-frame clones are kept and a portion is missing. For V, J and clone size, that table is used; D and trimming come from the DNA. This table has about 2 million clones, around 96% appearing once. CDR3 length equals 16 residues. CDR1 is SGDLS, CDR2 YYNGEE, per germline. V lost 4 bases and J lost 5; bases outside the gene matches: 10. Terminally differentiated effector memory CD45RA+ cells were excluded from the naive CD8 cells, which were CD45RO-negative and positively selected for CCR7.

The receptor comes from a man aged 18-30 years in good health. Sequencing was carried out using naive CD8+ T cells sorted from blood. The V and J genes are TRBV9 and TRBJ2-7, with 12 bases matching TRBD2. Written as DNA, the CDR3 is TGTGCCAGCAGCCCACGGGCTAGCGGGAGGGACGACGAGCAGTACTTC. It encodes CASSPRASGRDDEQYF. Full variable domain (missing parts from reference TRBV9 and TRBJ2-7): DSGVTQTPKHLITATGQRVTLRCSPRSGDLSVYWYQQSLDQGLQFLIQYYNGEERAKGNILERFSAQQFPDLHSELNLSSLELGDSALYFCASSPRASGRDDEQYFGPGTRLTVT.